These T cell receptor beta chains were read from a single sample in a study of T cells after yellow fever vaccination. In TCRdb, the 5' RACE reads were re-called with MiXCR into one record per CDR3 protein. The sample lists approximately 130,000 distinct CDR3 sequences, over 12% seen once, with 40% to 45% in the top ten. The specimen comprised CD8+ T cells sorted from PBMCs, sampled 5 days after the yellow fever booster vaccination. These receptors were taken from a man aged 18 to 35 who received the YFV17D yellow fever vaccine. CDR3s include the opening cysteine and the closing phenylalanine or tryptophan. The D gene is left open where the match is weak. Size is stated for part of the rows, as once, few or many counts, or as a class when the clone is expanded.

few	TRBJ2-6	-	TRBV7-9	TGTGCCATCACCCTCACCGTGACTTTC	CAITLTVTF
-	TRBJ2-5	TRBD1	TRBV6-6	TGTGCCAGCAGTTACCCGGACAGGGGTAAAGAGACCCAGTACTTC	CASSYPDRGKETQYF
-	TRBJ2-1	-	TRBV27	TGTGCCAGCAGTTTATGGGGGCTGGACTACAATGAGCAGTTCTTC	CASSLWGLDYNEQFF
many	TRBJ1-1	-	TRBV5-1	TGCGCCAGCAGCTTAGGTGATATGAACACTGAAGCTTTCTTT	CASSLGDMNTEAFF
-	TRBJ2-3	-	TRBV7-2	TGTGCCAGCAGCCCGAAGGGGTGGGGGCCGCTCACAGATACGCAGTATTTT	CASSPKGWGPLTDTQYF
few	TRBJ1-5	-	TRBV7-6	TGTGCCAGCAGCTTTACAGACAGATGTCGCAATCAGCCCCAGCATTTT	CASSFTDRCRNQPQHF
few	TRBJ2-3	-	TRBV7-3	TGTGCCAGCAGCTTAAATTTTGGGGAGGCGACGCAGTATTTT	CASSLNFGEATQYF
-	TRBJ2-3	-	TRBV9	TGTGCCAGCAGCGTAGAGGGGTTCGCAGATACGCAGTATTTT	CASSVEGFADTQYF
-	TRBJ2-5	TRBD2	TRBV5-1	TGCGCCAGCAGCTTGGCGCTAGCGGGGGGGCCGGAGACCCAGTACTTC	CASSLALAGGPETQYF
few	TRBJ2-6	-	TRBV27	TGTGCCAGCAGTTTATACGGGAACTCTGGGGCCAACGTCCTGACTTTC	CASSLYGNSGANVLTF
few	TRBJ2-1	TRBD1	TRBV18	TGTGCCAGCTCACCTTTGGACAGGGGCTATGAGCAGTTCTTC	CASSPLDRGYEQFF
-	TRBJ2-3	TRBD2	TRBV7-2	TGTGCCAGCAGCTTAGGAACTAGCGGGGGGTCAGATACGCAGTATTTT	CASSLGTSGGSDTQYF
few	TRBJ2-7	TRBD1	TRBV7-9	TGTGCCAGCAGCTCAAAACGGGACAGGGGGCTCCGGCCCAACTTC	CASSSKRDRGLRPNF
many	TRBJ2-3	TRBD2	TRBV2	TGTGCCAGCACTCGGATCGGGACTAGGGAGCTGGCAGATACGCAGTATTTT	CASTRIGTRELADTQYF
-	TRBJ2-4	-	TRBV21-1	TGTGCCAGCAGCGCCAGGGACGTCAAAAACATTCAGTACTTC	CASSARDVKNIQYF
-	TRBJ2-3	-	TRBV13	TGTGCCAGCAGCTTCCGTCCCTCGATCACAGATACGCAGTATTTT	CASSFRPSITDTQYF
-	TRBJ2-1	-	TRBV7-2	TGTGCCAGCAGCTACCACCGGGACCCCTACAATGAGCAGTTCTTC	CASSYHRDPYNEQFF
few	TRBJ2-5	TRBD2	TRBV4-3	TGCGCCAGCAGCCAAGAGGCGGGGGGGCAGGAGACCCAGTACTTC	CASSQEAGGQETQYF
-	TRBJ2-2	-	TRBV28	TGTGCCAGCGGGTCCCCGGTGGAGAACACCGGGGAGCTGTTTTTT	CASGSPVENTGELFF
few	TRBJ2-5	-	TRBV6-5	TGTGCCAGCCTGGGGGAAGAGACCCAGTACTTC	CASLGEETQYF
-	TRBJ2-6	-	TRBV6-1	TGTGCCAGCAGCGATGACAGCTCCGGGGCCAACGTCCTGACTTTC	CASSDDSSGANVLTF
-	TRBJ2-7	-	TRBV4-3	TGCGCCAGCAGCCAAGGGCCTAGGGGCAACTACGAGCAGTACTTC	CASSQGPRGNYEQYF
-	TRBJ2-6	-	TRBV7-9	TGTGCCAGCAGCGAAACGGGTGGCTCTGGGGCCAACGTCCTGACTTTC	CASSETGGSGANVLTF
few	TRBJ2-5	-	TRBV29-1	TGCAGCGTTAACCGGGACAACCAAGAGACCCAGTACTTC	CSVNRDNQETQYF
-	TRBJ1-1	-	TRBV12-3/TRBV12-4	TGTGCCAGCAGAGACGACAGGAACACTGAAGCTTTCTTT	CASRDDRNTEAFF
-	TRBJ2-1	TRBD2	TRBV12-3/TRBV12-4	TGTGCCAGCAGTTTAGGGGCGGGGGGGCTCGGTGAGCAGTTCTTC	CASSLGAGGLGEQFF
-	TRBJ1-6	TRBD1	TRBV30	TGTGCCTGGAGTGTACTCTGGACAGGGAATTCACCCCTCCACTTT	CAWSVLWTGNSPLHF
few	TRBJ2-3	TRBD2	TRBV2	TGTGCCAGCAGGCGGGGGGCCCTCAGCACAGATACGCAGTATTTT	CASRRGALSTDTQYF
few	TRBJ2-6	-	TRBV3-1	TGTGCCAGCAGCCCTAGTAGGTCTACAACGGGGGCCAACGTCCTGACTTTC	CASSPSRSTTGANVLTF
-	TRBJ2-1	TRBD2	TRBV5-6	TGTGCCAGCAGCCAGTTAGCGGGGGCCGCCGTGGATGAGCAGTTCTTC	CASSQLAGAAVDEQFF
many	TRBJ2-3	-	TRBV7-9	TGTGCCAGCAGCCCCCCCGGGGCCACCTCAGATACGCAGTATTTT	CASSPPGATSDTQYF
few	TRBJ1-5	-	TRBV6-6	TGTGCCAGCTCGGCAGGGATGGATCATAGCAATCAGCCCCAGCATTTT	CASSAGMDHSNQPQHF
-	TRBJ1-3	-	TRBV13	TGTGCCAGCAGCCCACGTGGGGGGGCACGAAACACCATATATTTT	CASSPRGGARNTIYF
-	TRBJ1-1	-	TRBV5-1	TGCGCCAGCAGCTTGCGGAGGATGAACACTGAAGCTTTCTTT	CASSLRRMNTEAFF